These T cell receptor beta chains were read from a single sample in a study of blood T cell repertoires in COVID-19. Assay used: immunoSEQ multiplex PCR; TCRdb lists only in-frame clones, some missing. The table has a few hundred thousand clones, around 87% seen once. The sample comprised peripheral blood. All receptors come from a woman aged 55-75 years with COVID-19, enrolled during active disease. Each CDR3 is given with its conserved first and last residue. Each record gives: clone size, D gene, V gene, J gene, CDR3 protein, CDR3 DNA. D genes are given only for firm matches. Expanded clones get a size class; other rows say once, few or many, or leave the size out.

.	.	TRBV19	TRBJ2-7	CASSIPRSPSEQYF	TGTGCCAGTAGTATACCCCGGAGCCCGAGCGAGCAGTACTTC
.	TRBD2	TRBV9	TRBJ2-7	CASSVSSGGNNSYEQYF	TGTGCCAGCAGCGTATCCTCGGGGGGTAATAACTCCTACGAGCAGTACTTC
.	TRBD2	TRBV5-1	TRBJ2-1	CASRAGGTYNEQFF	TGCGCCAGCAGGGCGGGGGGGACCTACAATGAGCAGTTCTTC
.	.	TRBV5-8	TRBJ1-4	CASSPRGLTNEKLFF	TGTGCCAGCAGTCCCCGGGGACTAACTAATGAAAAACTGTTTTTT
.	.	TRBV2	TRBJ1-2	CASSQEGHNYGYTF	TGTGCCAGCTCCCAAGAGGGACACAACTATGGCTACACCTTC
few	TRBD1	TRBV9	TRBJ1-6	CASSVGQGDSPLHF	TGTGCCAGCAGCGTAGGACAGGGGGACTCACCCCTCCACTTT
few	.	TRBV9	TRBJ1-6	CASSSRGQSSQSPLHF	TGTGCCAGCAGCTCTCGAGGACAGTCGTCTCAATCACCCCTCCACTTT
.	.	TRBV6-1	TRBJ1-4	CASSEADPYGRLLGKLFF	TGTGCCAGCAGTGAAGCGGATCCCTACGGGAGATTATTAGGAAAACTGTTTTTT
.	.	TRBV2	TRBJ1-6	CASRNREYNSPLHF	TGTGCCAGCAGGAACAGGGAATATAATTCACCCCTCCACTTT
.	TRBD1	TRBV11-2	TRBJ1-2	CASSLGTGTGVF	TGTGCCAGCAGCTTAGGAACCGGGACAGGGGTTTTC
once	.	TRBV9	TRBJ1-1	CASSVDPGNAEAFF	TGTGCCAGCAGCGTAGATCCAGGGAATGCTGAAGCTTTCTTT
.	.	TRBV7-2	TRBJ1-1	CASSLAAGGNTEAFF	TGTGCCAGCAGCTTAGCGGCGGGGGGGAACACTGAAGCTTTCTTT
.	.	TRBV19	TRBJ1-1	CASRRARVTEAFF	TGTGCCAGTAGACGGGCCAGGGTGACTGAAGCTTTCTTT
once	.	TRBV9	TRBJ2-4	CASSVGPLEGRVYF	TGTGCCAGCAGCGTAGGTCCCTTGGAGGGCCGGGTGTACTTC
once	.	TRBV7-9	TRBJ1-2	CASSLGLYRRANYGYTF	TGTGCCAGCAGCTTAGGATTATATCGCCGAGCTAACTATGGCTACACCTTC
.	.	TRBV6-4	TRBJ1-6	CASPQRGIAYRTYNSPLHF	TGTGCCAGCCCTCAAAGGGGGATTGCCTATAGAACCTATAATTCACCCCTCCACTTT
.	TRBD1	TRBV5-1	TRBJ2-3	CASNLGGTGNVDTQYF	TGCGCCAGCAATCTAGGGGGGACAGGGAACGTAGATACGCAGTATTTT
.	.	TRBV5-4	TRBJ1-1	CASSLAQTGPNTEAFF	TGTGCCAGCAGCTTGGCGCAGACAGGACCCAACACTGAAGCTTTCTTT
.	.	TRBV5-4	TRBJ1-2	CASSLDSAGYTF	TGTGCCAGCAGCTTAGACAGCGCGGGCTACACCTTC
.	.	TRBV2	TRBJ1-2	CASSDEERTNYGYTF	TGTGCCAGCAGTGATGAGGAGAGGACTAACTATGGCTACACCTTC
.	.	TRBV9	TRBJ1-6	CASSPSTDYNSPLHF	TGTGCCAGCAGCCCATCGACAGATTATAATTCACCCCTCCACTTT
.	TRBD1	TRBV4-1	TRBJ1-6	CASSQDFGDSYNSPLHF	TGCGCCAGCAGCCAAGACTTCGGGGACAGTTATAATTCACCCCTCCACTTT
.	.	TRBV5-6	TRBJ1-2	CASSPGQPTTMGYTF	TGTGCCAGCAGCCCGGGACAACCGACAACTATGGGCTACACCTTC
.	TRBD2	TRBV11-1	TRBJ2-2	CASSLGGAGAGELFF	TGTGCCAGCAGCTTAGGAGGCGCGGGGGCCGGGGAGCTGTTTTTT
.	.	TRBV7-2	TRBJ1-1	CASSLVWSQGTEAFF	TGTGCCAGCAGCTTAGTATGGAGCCAGGGCACTGAAGCTTTCTTT
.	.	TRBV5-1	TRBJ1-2	CASSLVAGSNYGYTF	TGCGCCAGCAGCTTGGTGGCAGGCTCTAACTATGGCTACACCTTC
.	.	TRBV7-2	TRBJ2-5	CASSLVADPGETQYF	TGTGCCAGCAGCTTAGTGGCAGATCCGGGGGAGACCCAGTACTTC
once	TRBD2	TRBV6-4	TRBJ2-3	CASSDSSGGGTDTQYF	TGTGCCAGCAGTGACTCTAGCGGGGGGGGCACAGATACGCAGTATTTT
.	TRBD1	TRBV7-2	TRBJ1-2	CASSSIGQGAYGYTF	TGTGCCAGCAGCTCCATTGGCCAGGGGGCCTATGGCTACACCTTC
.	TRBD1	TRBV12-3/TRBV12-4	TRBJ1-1	CASSHGQVVAFF	TGTGCCAGCAGTCATGGACAGGTGGTAGCTTTCTTT
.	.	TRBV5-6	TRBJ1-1	CASSLERGPGAFF	TGTGCCAGCAGCTTGGAAAGGGGCCCTGGGGCTTTCTTT
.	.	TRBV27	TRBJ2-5	CASQTGQETQYF	TGTGCCAGCCAAACGGGTCAAGAGACCCAGTACTTC
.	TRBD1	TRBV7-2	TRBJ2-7	CASSENRGQYEQYF	TGTGCCAGCAGCGAAAACAGGGGGCAATACGAGCAGTACTTC
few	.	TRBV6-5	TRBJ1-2	CASSHDIGGAPGYTF	TGTGCCAGCAGTCACGACATAGGAGGAGCCCCTGGCTACACCTTC
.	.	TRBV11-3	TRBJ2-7	CASSLDFRGEQYF	TGTGCCAGCAGCTTAGATTTTCGCGGCGAGCAGTACTTC
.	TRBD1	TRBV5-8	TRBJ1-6	CASSLRTGVVDSPLHF	TGTGCCAGCAGCTTGAGGACAGGGGTTGTCGATTCACCCCTCCACTTT
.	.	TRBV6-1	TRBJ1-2	CASRTGGNYGYTF	TGTGCCAGCCGGACGGGGGGCAACTATGGCTACACCTTC